This T cell receptor beta chain was sequenced for a study of CD8+ T cells in alopecia areata. Germline assignment: CDR1 MGHRA and CDR2 YSYEKL. This CDR3 has 13 amino acids. The V end was cut by 2 bases, the J end by 4 bases, with 7 bases between. Treatment: oral pan-JAK inhibitor, 5-10 mg twice daily. Following extraction, RNA underwent reverse transcription to cDNA, which served as the sequencing template. Repertoires were generated with immunoSEQ multiplex PCR, while TCRdb's copy carries only in-frame clones and drops some. This repertoire shows approximately 180,000 clones, 58% found once; its top ten account for 16%.

The receptor's source is a human donor with alopecia areata. The V gene is TRBV4-1, the J gene TRBJ2-3; D gene uncertain. The specimen was CD4+ T cells sorted from blood, collected between weeks 55 and 70, from a patient treated with tofacitinib. CDR3 in amino acids: CASSQNEPDTQYF. CDR3 bases: TGCGCCAGCAGCCAAAACGAGCCAGATACGCAGTATTTT.